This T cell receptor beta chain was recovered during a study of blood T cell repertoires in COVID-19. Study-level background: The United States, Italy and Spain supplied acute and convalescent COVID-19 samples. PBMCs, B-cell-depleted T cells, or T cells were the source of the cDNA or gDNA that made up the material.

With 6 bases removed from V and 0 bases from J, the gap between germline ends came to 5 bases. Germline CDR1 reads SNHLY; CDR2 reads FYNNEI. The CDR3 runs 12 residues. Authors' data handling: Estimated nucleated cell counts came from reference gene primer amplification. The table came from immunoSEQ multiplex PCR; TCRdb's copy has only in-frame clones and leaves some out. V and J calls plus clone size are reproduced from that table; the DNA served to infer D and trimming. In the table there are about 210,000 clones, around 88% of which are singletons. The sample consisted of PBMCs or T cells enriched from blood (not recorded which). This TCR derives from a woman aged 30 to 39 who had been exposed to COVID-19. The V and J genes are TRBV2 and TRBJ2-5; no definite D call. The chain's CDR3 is CASRAYQETQYF. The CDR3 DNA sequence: TGTGCCAGCAGGGCATACCAAGAGACCCAGTACTTC. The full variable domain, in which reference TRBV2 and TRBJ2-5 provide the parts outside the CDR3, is EPEVTQTPSHQVTQMGQEVILRCVPISNHLYFYWYRQILGQKVEFLVSFYNNEISEKSEIFDDQFSVERPDGSNFTLKIRSTKLEDSAMYFCASRAYQETQYFGPGTRLLVL.